Presented here are 19 T cell receptor beta chains from one specimen sequenced in a study of human T cells and chemical hapten exposure. Via MiXCR, TCRdb re-called the RACE reads, giving one row per CDR3 protein. Here the sample spans about 82,000 distinct CDR3 sequences, roughly 8.6% being singletons. The time point: healthy volunteer bleed at 6 weeks. It was from unfractionated whole blood that total RNA was extracted. Sample: whole blood. These receptors all stem from a male donor in good health. Some clones in this sample may be carry-over from other donors' samples.

The genes are TRBV4-1 and TRBJ2-2; 7 bases agree with TRBD2. Germline CDR1 is MGHRA and CDR2 is YSYEKL. The CDR3 length is 18 residues. Losses at the gene ends were 0 bases for V and 2 bases for J; bases not matched to a gene: 9. CDR3 protein: CASSQDQAGRANTGELFF. CDR3 DNA: TGCGCCAGCAGCCAAGATCAGGCGGGGAGGGCTAACACCGGGGAGCTGTTTTTT.

The chain is built from TRBV5-4 and TRBJ1-6, with TRBD1 matching 7 bases. CDR1 SGHNT and CDR2 YYREEE come from the germline V gene (reference sequence). V was clipped by 3 bases and J by 14 bases; unmatched bases: 17. The CDR3 has 16 residues. The DNA of the CDR3 is TGTGCCAGCAGCTCTCTTCCGGGACAGACCCTGAACACCCTCCACTTT. This codes for CASSSLPGQTLNTLHF.

The V call is TRBV27, the J call TRBJ2-1; 12 bases match TRBD1. Germline CDR1 reads MNHEY; CDR2 reads SMNVEV (reference sequence). The trim removed 4 bases at V and 7 bases at J, leaving 5 bases unmatched. This CDR3 region has 15 residues. CDR3 residues: CASSSAGQGANEQFF. CDR3 in DNA: TGTGCCAGCAGTTCGGCGGGACAGGGGGCAAATGAGCAGTTCTTC.

This clonotype has only a few counts. The chain has TRBV7-7 and TRBJ1-4, with D possibly matching TRBD1 (6 bases). The CDR3 runs 15 residues. V gave up 4 bases and J gave up 5 bases, with 14 bases separating them. Per germline, CDR1 SSHAT and CDR2 FNYEAQ (reference sequence). The CDR3 nucleotides read TGTGCCAGCAGCTCCCTTGGGGGGCCGAATGAAAAACTGTTTTTT. This gives the protein CASSSLGGPNEKLFF.

This clonotype was detected only a few times. The rearrangement uses TRBV21-1 and TRBJ2-1; the table's D call, TRBD2, was not checked against the DNA. TRBV21-1 has pseudogene status. This CDR3 comprises 15 residues. CDR3 sequence: CASSKVTSGYNEQFF. In DNA form, the CDR3 reads TGTGCCAGCAGCAAAGTAACTAGCGGATACAATGAGCAGTTCTTC.

The chain couples TRBV12-3 or TRBV12-4 to TRBJ1-5; 8 bases agree with TRBD1. The junction had 2 bases not matched to a gene; V was cut back by 5 bases and J by 5 bases. This CDR3 has 13 residues. This chain's CDR3 is CASSDRGDQPQHF. The CDR3 DNA sequence: TGTGCCAGCAGTGACAGGGGTGATCAGCCCCAGCATTTT.

This clonotype was observed a handful of times. J is TRBJ2-3 and V is TRBV20-1; TRBD2 agrees at 7 bases. This CDR3 comprises 14 residues. Germline values: CDR1 DFQATT, CDR2 SNEGSKA (reference sequence). The V segment lost 7 bases and the J segment 2 bases; nucleotides outside the gene matches: 9. CDR3 region: CSGAASGNTDTQYF. DNA of the CDR3: TGCAGTGGTGCGGCTAGCGGTAACACAGATACGCAGTATTTT.

This clonotype was counted between two and nine times. The gene calls are TRBV6-2 or TRBV6-3 and TRBJ1-5, with no clear D. The germline V gene has CDR1 MNHEY and CDR2 SVGEGT. This CDR3 contains 12 residues. Trimming cost V 0 bases and J 6 bases, with 3 bases left between them. CDR3 loop: CASSYSAQPQHF. CDR3 nucleotide sequence: TGTGCCAGCAGTTACTCAGCTCAGCCCCAGCATTTT.

This clonotype has just a few counts. The chain has TRBV7-9 and TRBJ2-3; TRBD1 is a possible D gene (5 bases). CDR3 length: 16 amino acids. The V and J ends lost 0 bases and 3 bases respectively, with 13 bases between them. Germline assignment: CDR1 SEHNR and CDR2 FQNEAQ (reference sequence). CDR3: CASSLAHQGITDTQYF. In nucleotides, the CDR3 is TGTGCCAGCAGCTTAGCGCACCAGGGAATAACAGATACGCAGTATTTT.

V gene TRBV10-3 combines with J gene TRBJ1-2; D unresolved. Deletions cut 6 bases from V and 1 base from J, with 9 bases between. The CDR3 runs to 13 residues. In germline, CDR1 is ENHRY, CDR2 SYGVKD. The CDR3 spells CAIRPGSNYGYTF. CDR3 nucleotides: TGTGCCATCAGACCGGGCAGTAACTATGGCTACACCTTC.

This chain joins TRBV27 and TRBJ2-5; 9 nucleotides agree with TRBD1. This CDR3 spans 15 amino acids. Germline CDR1 is MNHEY and CDR2 is SMNVEV (reference sequence). V lost 3 bases, J lost 4 bases, and 6 bases stayed unmatched. This CDR3 is CASSLGQGGRETQYF. In DNA, the CDR3 is TGTGCCAGCAGTTTGGGACAGGGAGGGAGAGAGACCCAGTACTTC.

This chain connects TRBV6-5 to TRBJ2-3; D is possibly TRBD1 (5 bases). V lost 6 bases to trimming and J lost 0 bases, with 19 bases between them. Germline V lookup: CDR1 MNHEY, CDR2 SVGAGI. The CDR3 is 17 amino acids. CDR3 sequence (DNA): TGTGCCAGCAGCGAAGACAGCTTCACCTCTAGCACAGATACGCAGTATTTT. As protein: CASSEDSFTSSTDTQYF.

The chain links TRBV12-3 or TRBV12-4 to TRBJ2-7, with 7 bases aligning to TRBD1. There are 14 residues in the CDR3. Unmatched junction bases numbered 8, after V lost 7 bases and J lost 2 bases. The CDR3 here is CASTSRGSPYEQYF. For the CDR3, the DNA is TGTGCCAGCACAAGCAGGGGGTCTCCCTACGAGCAGTACTTC.

This clonotype showed up just a few times. The chain combines TRBV2 with TRBJ1-1, with no clear D. The length of the CDR3 is 13 residues. Germline V gene lookup returns CDR1 SNHLY and CDR2 FYNNEI. The V end was cut by 6 bases, the J end by 11 bases, with 19 bases between. The chain's CDR3 is CASRADTMPWAFF. CDR3 sequence (DNA): TGTGCCAGCAGAGCCGATACGATGCCGTGGGCTTTCTTT.

This clonotype has just a few counts. The chain employs TRBV18 and TRBJ2-3; D not resolved. This CDR3 spans 14 amino acids. Per germline, CDR1 KGHSH and CDR2 LQKENI. Between the trimmed V and J ends, which lost 2 bases and 1 base, there was a span of 7 bases. DNA for the CDR3: TGTGCCAGCTCACCAGCCAGACGCACAGATACGCAGTATTTT. Its translation: CASSPARRTDTQYF. Drawing the rest from reference TRBV18 and TRBJ2-3, the complete variable domain is NAGVMQNPRHLVRRRGQEARLRCSPMKGHSHVYWYRQLPEEGLKFMVYLQKENIIDESGMPKERFSAEFPKEGPSILRIQQVVRGDSAAYFCASSPARRTDTQYFGPGTRLTVL.

This clonotype was counted between two and nine times. J is TRBJ2-3 and V is TRBV7-8; D may be TRBD1 (7 bases). The CDR3 spans 18 residues. V shed 1 base and J shed 5 bases, with 22 bases lying between them. Germline values: CDR1 SGHVS, CDR2 FQNEAQ. The CDR3 nucleotides are TGTGCCAGCAGCTTAGGGACGGCCGGCGGGGCAGGGGGAGATACGCAGTATTTT. Protein: CASSLGTAGGAGGDTQYF.

The chain couples TRBV11-2 to TRBJ2-1, with D unresolved. CDR1 and CDR2 from the germline V gene are SGHAT and FQNNGV. The CDR3 length is 13 residues. V was cut by 4 bases and J by 8 bases, with 12 bases left in between. CDR3 sequence reads: CASSSDRPDEQFF. The CDR3 bases are TGTGCCAGCAGCTCAGACCGGCCAGATGAGCAGTTCTTC. Full variable domain (outside the CDR3, taken from reference TRBV11-2 and TRBJ2-1): EAGVAQSPRYKIIEKRQSVAFWCNPISGHATLYWYQQILGQGPKLLIQFQNNGVVDDSQLPKDRFSAERLKGVDSTLKIQPAKLEDSAVYLCASSSDRPDEQFFGPGTRLTVL.

This clonotype was detected only a few times. The DNA is omitted, as the CDR3 cannot be located on it reliably, and the CDR3 follows TCRdb's listing. J is TRBJ2-3 and V is TRBV20-1. The CDR3 comprises 13 residues, both ends counted. From germline, CDR1 is DFQATT and CDR2 SNEGSKA (reference sequence). The CDR3 loop reads CSAFLEKRDTQYF.

The chain links TRBV5-1 to TRBJ1-1, with D possibly being TRBD1 (6 bases). Germline CDR1 SGHRS, CDR2 YFSETQ. Trimming pared 0 bases from V and 4 bases from J, leaving 13 bases between. The length of the CDR3 is 15 residues. CDR3 sequence reads: CASSLARGGGTEAFF. CDR3 bases: TGCGCCAGCAGCTTGGCCAGGGGAGGAGGCACTGAAGCTTTCTTT.